A selection of T cell receptor beta chains follows, all from one sample in a study of fetal regulatory T cell absence and autoimmunity. Produced via immunoSEQ multiplex PCR; TCRdb's table is partial and in-frame only. The profile shows more than 90,000 clones, approximately 79% of them singletons. Sequencing used pancreas tissue. These receptors originate from a male donor with IPEX syndrome. CDR3s include the opening cysteine and the closing phenylalanine or tryptophan. Fields, in order: V gene, clone size, CDR3 protein. Size tells how often a clone was seen (once, few, many) or the class of an expanded clone, and some rows leave it out.

V: TRBV5-4
size: .
CDR3: CASSARDIEAFF

V: TRBV27
size: .
CDR3: CASSPWASGRPPGTDTQYF

V: TRBV5-6
size: .
CDR3: CASSLGPGSQYNEQFF

V: TRBV13
size: .
CDR3: CASSLGQGLTEAFF

V: TRBV5-6
size: .
CDR3: CASSLGPSPTYEQYF

V: TRBV27
size: .
CDR3: CASSLSISGNTIYF

V: TRBV29-1
size: .
CDR3: CSVEDTTGTSGVINEQFF

V: TRBV15
size: .
CDR3: CATSRAGDYGYTF

V: TRBV7-2
size: .
CDR3: CASSLAGQGGQHF

V: TRBV6-5
size: .
CDR3: CASSYSRGKNTEAFF

V: TRBV5-4
size: .
CDR3: CASSYSRGEAYNSPLHF

V: TRBV27
size: .
CDR3: CASSPDRGSHNEQFF

V: TRBV27
size: few
CDR3: CASSLGRGNNEQFF

V: TRBV30
size: .
CDR3: CAWRTWTGPSYEQYF

V: TRBV7-6
size: .
CDR3: CASSLGHSGRYNEQFF

V: TRBV4-3
size: .
CDR3: CASSQPGQGPDTQYF

V: TRBV19
size: few
CDR3: CASSTRDSYEKLFF

V: TRBV6-5
size: .
CDR3: CASSYQGRTDTQYF

V: TRBV4-1
size: .
CDR3: CASSQTSGRTYEQYF

V: TRBV2
size: .
CDR3: CASIYGPRDRGNEQYF

V: TRBV19
size: .
CDR3: CASSAPWTVSSNQPQHF

V: TRBV6-4
size: .
CDR3: CASSDRGGGRGYTF

V: TRBV5-1
size: .
CDR3: CASSLASPGARGYTF

V: TRBV30
size: .
CDR3: CAWSGRATGELFF

V: TRBV7-2
size: .
CDR3: CASSPGRFGTEAFF

V: TRBV12-5
size: .
CDR3: CASAGSYEQYF

V: TRBV4-1
size: .
CDR3: CASSQDLGSTDTQYF

V: TRBV9
size: few
CDR3: CASSVAQTRVELKTQYF

V: TRBV19
size: .
CDR3: CASRTGNQPQHF

V: TRBV30
size: .
CDR3: CAWSGAGYTEAFF

V: TRBV4-1
size: .
CDR3: CASSPTGGAMNEQFF

V: TRBV18
size: few
CDR3: CASSPGQLHEQYF

V: TRBV6-5
size: once
CDR3: CASSYFRGSYEQYF

V: TRBV5-1
size: .
CDR3: CASSFGNTEAFF

V: TRBV9
size: .
CDR3: CASSARAGPIWEQFF

V: TRBV5-6
size: .
CDR3: CASSARLAGGFETQYF

V: TRBV18
size: .
CDR3: CASSPSAQGYEQYF

V: TRBV10-3
size: .
CDR3: CAISDAPLSRGQETQYF

V: TRBV5-4
size: .
CDR3: CASSGWTSGGLDTQYF

V: TRBV7-2
size: once
CDR3: CASAITPDRHVEQYF

V: TRBV6-5
size: .
CDR3: CASSYANRNTGELFF